Listed below are T cell receptor beta chains from one sample, sequenced in a study of blood T cell repertoires in COVID-19. The protocol was immunoSEQ multiplex PCR, while the TCRdb copy is restricted to in-frame clones and leaves out a portion. Found here are 150,000 to 200,000 clones, roughly 89% of them singletons; the top ten hold 2% to 2.5%. Sequenced input: PBMCs or T cells enriched from blood (not recorded which). The receptor set was obtained from a woman in her thirties or forties with acute COVID-19. The CDR3 runs from the conserved cysteine through the conserved F or W. D genes are given only for firm matches. Clone size is shown for a subset of rows, as once, few, many or a class of expanded clone.

V gene	clone size	J gene	D gene	CDR3 protein	CDR3 DNA
TRBV18	NA	TRBJ2-7	NA	CASSPQFLLVEEQYF	TGTGCCAGCTCACCACAGTTTCTCCTGGTAGAGGAGCAGTACTTC
TRBV11-2	NA	TRBJ2-7	TRBD2	CASSLRTSGAYEQYF	TGTGCCAGCAGCTTACGTACTAGCGGGGCCTACGAGCAGTACTTC
TRBV28	NA	TRBJ1-4	NA	CASSLPVEEKLFF	TGTGCCAGCAGTTTACCTGTTGAGGAAAAACTGTTTTTT
TRBV3-1/TRBV3-2	NA	TRBJ1-6	NA	CASSQDQQINSPLHF	TGTGCCAGCAGCCAAGATCAACAGATTAATTCACCCCTCCACTTT
TRBV28	NA	TRBJ1-2	NA	CASSSPTLTPGYTF	TGTGCCAGCAGTAGCCCTACGCTAACCCCTGGCTACACCTTC
TRBV30	few	TRBJ1-1	NA	CAGAANTEAFF	TGTGCCGGAGCGGCGAACACTGAAGCTTTCTTT
TRBV28	once	TRBJ1-1	NA	CASSLGARGTEAFF	TGTGCCAGCAGTTTAGGCGCAAGGGGAACTGAAGCTTTCTTT
TRBV9	NA	TRBJ2-7	NA	CASSVEGFTGIHEQYF	TGTGCCAGCAGCGTAGAGGGGTTTACAGGGATCCACGAGCAGTACTTC
TRBV25-1	NA	TRBJ2-3	NA	CASGPLGTQYF	TGTGCCAGCGGTCCCCTCGGTACGCAGTATTTT
TRBV5-8	NA	TRBJ1-1	NA	CASSFAGNTEAFF	TGTGCCAGCAGCTTCGCAGGGAACACTGAAGCTTTCTTT
TRBV4-2	NA	TRBJ2-1	NA	CASSRGEVSYNEQFF	TGTGCCAGCAGCCGCGGTGAGGTCTCCTACAATGAGCAGTTCTTC
TRBV4-3	once	TRBJ2-1	NA	CASSQSATRGTYNEQFF	TGCGCCAGCAGCCAATCAGCTACTAGAGGCACCTACAATGAGCAGTTCTTC
TRBV28	NA	TRBJ1-5	TRBD1	CASSFSGTGGAGNQPQHF	TGTGCCAGCAGTTTTTCCGGGACAGGGGGCGCCGGCAATCAGCCCCAGCATTTT
TRBV4-2	NA	TRBJ2-5	TRBD2	CASSQDWSGGTETQYF	TGTGCCAGCAGCCAAGATTGGAGCGGGGGTACGGAGACCCAGTACTTC
TRBV7-2	NA	TRBJ2-1	NA	CAIPGDEQFF	TGTGCCATCCCGGGAGATGAGCAGTTCTTC
TRBV28	NA	TRBJ1-2	NA	CASSLAISGYTF	TGTGCCAGCAGTTTAGCCATCAGTGGCTACACCTTC
TRBV19	NA	TRBJ2-5	TRBD2	CASSIGGGTQETQYF	TGTGCCAGTAGTATTGGCGGGGGGACTCAAGAGACCCAGTACTTC
TRBV2	NA	TRBJ1-1	NA	CASSGQGHTEAFF	TGTGCCAGCAGTGGGCAGGGTCATACTGAAGCTTTCTTT
TRBV3-1/TRBV3-2	NA	TRBJ2-3	TRBD2	CASSQGLAGGTDTQYF	TGTGCCAGCAGCCAAGGGCTAGCGGGGGGCACAGATACGCAGTATTTT
TRBV7-9	NA	TRBJ1-2	NA	CASSGGTGQGPYGYTF	TGTGCCAGCAGCGGAGGGACGGGGCAAGGGCCCTATGGCTACACCTTC
TRBV7-7	NA	TRBJ2-5	NA	CASSLLGARETQYF	TGTGCCAGCAGCTTACTGGGGGCGCGGGAGACCCAGTACTTC
TRBV30	once	TRBJ1-2	TRBD1	CAWSVQGPQSYTF	TGTGCCTGGAGTGTACAGGGGCCCCAGAGCTACACCTTC
TRBV7-6	NA	TRBJ2-7	TRBD2	CASSLTVASGGASYEQYF	TGTGCCAGCAGCTTAACAGTCGCTAGCGGGGGGGCGTCCTACGAGCAGTACTTC
TRBV21-1	NA	TRBJ2-2	NA	CASSKTSGQSTGELFF	TGTGCCAGCAGCAAAACGTCAGGGCAGAGCACCGGGGAGCTGTTTTTT
TRBV30	NA	TRBJ2-5	NA	CAWRAPGSQETQYF	TGTGCCTGGAGGGCCCCCGGGAGCCAAGAGACCCAGTACTTC
TRBV5-1	NA	TRBJ2-7	NA	CASSLEPSSYEQYF	TGCGCCAGCAGCTTGGAGCCAAGCTCCTACGAGCAGTACTTC
TRBV7-9	NA	TRBJ2-5	NA	CASSFSQETQYF	TGTGCCAGCAGCTTTAGCCAAGAGACCCAGTACTTC
TRBV13	NA	TRBJ1-4	TRBD1	CASSPYPGQGLATNEKLFF	TGTGCCAGCAGCCCCTACCCCGGACAGGGCCTTGCAACTAATGAAAAACTGTTTTTT
TRBV6-1	NA	TRBJ1-6	TRBD1	CASSEALNGQVYSPLHF	TGTGCCAGCAGTGAAGCGTTGAATGGACAGGTCTATTCACCCCTCCACTTT
TRBV30	NA	TRBJ2-2	TRBD1	CAWSVLRDRVNTGELFF	TGTGCCTGGAGTGTACTCCGGGACAGGGTGAACACCGGGGAGCTGTTTTTT